This T cell receptor beta chain was captured by sequencing in a study of cytomegalovirus exposure and HLA in healthy donors. General study findings and limits: Most observed TCR sequences were rare, whereas some public TCRs were detected in many donors. A prior analysis recorded that most TCR beta V segments were productive about 90% or about 30% of the time.

The PCR had 60 Vbeta and 13 Jbeta primers. TCRdb's copy holds only in-frame clones and misses some; the assay was immunoSEQ multiplex PCR. The sample consists of 100,000 to 150,000 clones, more than 60% of them appearing once. As regards this clone: Its antigen is still unknown.

Germline V CDR1 and CDR2: SSHAT, FNYEAQ (reference sequence). There are 13 residues in the CDR3. The V segment lost 5 bases and the J segment 7 bases; nucleotides outside the gene matches: 4. The sequencing sample was made of PBMCs. V is TRBV7-7 and J is TRBJ2-5; TRBD2 matches at 10 bases. The receptor comes from a woman aged 55-70 years in good health and CMV-seropositive. This CDR3 is CASSSGGERTQYF. DNA for the CDR3: TGTGCCAGCAGCAGCGGGGGGGAGCGGACCCAGTACTTC.